The 25 T cell receptor beta chains reported below all come from one sample, sequenced in a study of blood T cell repertoires in COVID-19 (dated by TCRdb to 2020 to 2022). Libraries were prepared through the immunoSEQ multiplex PCR assay. The immuneACCESS repertoire file appears here via TCRdb, limited to in-frame rearrangements. These files lack a portion of the clones; in checked studies, under half of the deficit traces to unresolved V genes, and the cause of the others is not known. The sample table contains over 150,000 clones; only one count was recorded for 91% of them. Clones ranked in the top ten supply 0.55% of the sample. Sequencing was performed on peripheral blood. The receptors come from a man aged 50 to 59 with acute or convalescent COVID-19.

The chain has TRBV7-9 and TRBJ1-2, with D possibly matching TRBD1 (5 bases). Trimming took off 5 bases at V and 4 bases at J, with 20 bases between the two ends. Germline-derived CDR1 and CDR2 are SEHNR and FQNEAQ (reference sequence). The CDR3 runs 16 residues. The CDR3 bases are TGTGCCAGCAGCCCAGACAGACCGGTCCTTGTCTATGGCTACACCTTC. Protein sequence: CASSPDRPVLVYGYTF.

The rearrangement links TRBV10-3 to TRBJ1-5, with TRBD1 matching 11 bases. V gave up 6 bases and J gave up 2 bases; unmatched junction bases: 3. Germline V gene data show CDR1 as ENHRY and CDR2 as SYGVKD. The CDR3 spans 15 residues. The CDR3 is CAISAGQGGNQPQHF. Here the CDR3 DNA reads TGTGCCATCAGCGCGGGACAGGGGGGCAATCAGCCCCAGCATTTT.

The chain combines TRBV28 with TRBJ2-6; a possible D gene is TRBD2 (6 bases). Germline CDR1 and CDR2: MDHEN and SYDVKM. The CDR3 consists of 17 residues. V lost 7 bases and J 0 bases, leaving 16 bases between the germline ends. CDR3 sequence (DNA): TGTGCCAGCACCCAAGGTCTCGGGAGCTCTGGGGCCAACGTCCTGACTTTC. Protein sequence: CASTQGLGSSGANVLTF.

This clone was counted once. Here the CDR3 reads CASSPRAKAGGYTF. The CDR3 nucleotides read TGTGCCAGCTCACCACGGGCCAAGGCGGGGGGCTACACCTTC. This chain connects TRBV18 to TRBJ1-2; no clear D. Germline CDR1 reads KGHSH; CDR2 reads LQKENI. The ends were cut back, 1 base at V and 8 bases at J, with 14 bases in the middle. The CDR3 is 14 residues long.

V gene TRBV5-4 combines with J gene TRBJ2-7, with 9 bases identical to TRBD2. The CDR3 totals 14 residues. The V and J ends lost 4 bases and 4 bases, in that order; junction bases with no gene match: 6. CDR1 and CDR2 (germline): SGHNT, YYREEE (reference sequence). In DNA, the CDR3 is TGTGCCAGCAGCGCCCCGGGACTAGCTTACGAGCAGTACTTC. Amino acids: CASSAPGLAYEQYF.

This rearrangement joins TRBV27 to TRBJ1-2; 8 nucleotides align to TRBD1. The length of the CDR3 is 16 residues. In germline, CDR1 is MNHEY, CDR2 SMNVEV (reference sequence). After removal of 5 bases from V and 4 bases from J, the junction contained 12 bases not matched to a gene. The CDR3 sequence is CASSHSLPDRGYGYTF. The CDR3 DNA sequence: TGTGCCAGCAGTCATTCCCTCCCCGACAGGGGCTATGGCTACACCTTC.

This clone was seen more than once but under ten times. The chain has TRBV2 and TRBJ1-6; D gene unclear. The ends were cut back, 6 bases at V and 7 bases at J, with 10 bases in the middle. The V gene's germline CDR1 is SNHLY and CDR2 FYNNEI. The CDR3 loop spans 13 amino acids. CDR3 protein: CASRLDVNSPLHF. The CDR3 region has the DNA TGTGCCAGCAGACTAGACGTCAATTCACCCCTCCACTTT.

The chain combines TRBV30 with TRBJ2-5; TRBD2 matches 7 bases. V dropped 2 bases and J dropped 2; count of bases not matched to a gene: 5. The CDR3 runs to 14 residues. The germline V gene has CDR1 GTSNPN and CDR2 SVGIG (reference sequence). CDR3 DNA: TGTGCCTGGAGTACACTAGCGTTTCAAGAGACCCAGTACTTC. Its protein product is CAWSTLAFQETQYF.

This clone showed up just a few times. V and J are TRBV18 and TRBJ2-7; 7 bases match TRBD1. J gave up 2 bases and V 4 bases, and 5 bases lay outside the gene matches. This CDR3 has 14 amino acids. Germline V gene sequence: CDR1 KGHSH, CDR2 LQKENI. Here the CDR3 DNA reads TGTGCCAGCTCACAACCGGGACAGCCCTACGAGCAGTACTTC. It encodes CASSQPGQPYEQYF.

The chain uses TRBV4-3 and TRBJ2-2; 7 nucleotides match TRBD1. The CDR3 sequence is 16 residues long. Germline CDR1 LGHNA, CDR2 YSLEER. V lost 2 bases, J lost 7 bases, and 10 bases stayed unmatched. This CDR3 is CASSQRGDRVVGELFF. As DNA, the CDR3 is TGCGCCAGCAGCCAAAGAGGAGACAGGGTGGTCGGGGAGCTGTTTTTT.

This clone occurred once. The V gene is TRBV28, the J gene TRBJ2-1, with 7 bases that match TRBD1. V trimming: 9 bases; J trimming: 2 bases; junction bases outside the gene matches: 4. The germline V gene encodes CDR1 MDHEN and CDR2 SYDVKM. This CDR3 region has 13 residues. The DNA for the CDR3 is TGTGCCAGTAAGGGACAGCCCTACAATGAGCAGTTCTTC. Residues: CASKGQPYNEQFF.

This clone appeared a single time. J is TRBJ2-7 and V is TRBV27, with TRBD2 identical over 13 bases. CDR1 is MNHEY, CDR2 SMNVEV, per germline (reference sequence). The CDR3 sequence is 18 residues long. V gave up 5 bases and J gave up 0 bases; unmatched junction bases: 10. The CDR3 spells CASSLRLAGGHSSYEQYF. As DNA, the CDR3 is TGTGCCAGCAGTCTAAGACTAGCGGGAGGCCACAGCTCCTACGAGCAGTACTTC.

The chain is built from TRBV6-5 and TRBJ1-6; a possible D gene is TRBD1 (5 bases). Trimming left V 2 bases short and J 10 bases short, with 12 bases between. CDR3 length: 14 residues. Looked up from germline, CDR1 is MNHEY and CDR2 is SVGAGI. CDR3 DNA: TGTGCCAGCAGTTACGTAGGGGCAGAGTCACCCCTCCACTTT. Protein: CASSYVGAESPLHF.

The chain joins TRBV5-1 to TRBJ1-1; no reliable D call. Per germline, CDR1 SGHRS and CDR2 YFSETQ. The V gene lost 5 bases and the J gene lost 5 bases, with 16 bases spanning the gap. This CDR3 spans 14 amino acids. CDR3 loop: CASSPDGEWTEAFF. CDR3 nucleotide sequence: TGCGCCAGCAGTCCGGACGGGGAATGGACTGAAGCTTTCTTT.

V usage is TRBV6-5 and J usage is TRBJ1-2, with 7 positions matching TRBD1. V lost 5 bases and J lost 9; bases outside the gene matches: 9. Germline V gives CDR1 MNHEY, CDR2 SVGAGI. The CDR3 loop spans 13 amino acids. The DNA for the CDR3 is TGTGCCAGCAGTCGCAGACAGGGTATCAGCTACACCTTC. Amino acids: CASSRRQGISYTF.

The chain recombines TRBV27 with TRBJ1-6; no clear D. V shed 5 bases and J shed 0 bases, with 11 bases lying between them. The CDR3 is 16 amino acids. Germline V CDR1 and CDR2: MNHEY, SMNVEV (reference sequence). The CDR3 is CASSPSPGSYNSPLHF. CDR3 coding DNA: TGTGCCAGCAGTCCATCCCCGGGCTCCTATAATTCACCCCTCCACTTT.

The genes are TRBV11-3 and TRBJ1-1, with TRBD1 matching over 9 bases. The CDR3 runs to 14 residues. The trim removed 3 bases at V and 7 bases at J, leaving 6 bases unmatched. Germline CDR1 reads SGHNT; CDR2 reads YENEEA. CDR3 nucleotide sequence: TGTGCCAGCAGCTTGGGACAGGGATATGGTGAAGCTTTCTTT. This gives the protein CASSLGQGYGEAFF.

V is TRBV5-1 and J is TRBJ2-1, with 8 bases fitting TRBD2. Germline V CDR1 and CDR2: SGHRS, YFSETQ. There are 15 residues in the CDR3. J lost 4 bases, V lost 4 bases, and 7 bases had no gene match. The DNA for the CDR3 is TGCGCCAGCAGCCTCGCGGGAGGATATTACAATGAGCAGTTCTTC. This encodes CASSLAGGYYNEQFF.

The chain links TRBV19 to TRBJ1-5, with no clear D. V was shortened by 6 bases and J by 0 bases, with 12 bases between the two germline ends. This CDR3 has 15 residues. Germline CDR1 LNHDA, CDR2 SQIVND (reference sequence). The CDR3 region is CASRRSGNSNQPQHF. CDR3 nucleotide sequence: TGTGCCAGTAGAAGGAGTGGAAATAGCAATCAGCCCCAGCATTTT.

V and J are TRBV30 and TRBJ1-4; the match to TRBD1 covers 8 bases. The V gene's germline CDR1 is GTSNPN and CDR2 SVGIG (reference sequence). The ends lost 3 bases at V and 2 bases at J; junction bases unmatched: 2. CDR3 length: 14 residues. The CDR3 region has the DNA TGTGCCTGGAGAAGACAGGGGACTAATGAAAAACTGTTTTTT. It encodes CAWRRQGTNEKLFF.

V and J are TRBV4-2 and TRBJ1-2; 8 nucleotides line up with TRBD1. From germline, CDR1 is LGHNA and CDR2 YNFKEQ. The V gene end was trimmed by 0 bases and the J gene end by 5 bases; junction bases not matched to a gene: 5. The CDR3 contains 15 residues. The CDR3 sequence: CASSQDDRGGYGYTF. In DNA form, the CDR3 reads TGTGCCAGCAGCCAAGATGACAGGGGCGGGTATGGCTACACCTTC.

J is TRBJ2-2 and V is TRBV20-1; 11 positions agree with TRBD2. The CDR3 consists of 15 residues. Looked up from germline, CDR1 is DFQATT and CDR2 is SNEGSKA (reference sequence). J lost 8 bases, V lost 3 bases, and 8 bases had no gene match. CDR3 in amino acids: CSASDQLAGAGELFF. The DNA for the CDR3 is TGCAGTGCTAGTGACCAACTAGCGGGAGCTGGGGAGCTGTTTTTT.

The chain links TRBV18 to TRBJ1-5; TRBD1 aligns across 10 bases. This CDR3 region has 16 residues. CDR1 KGHSH and CDR2 LQKENI come from the germline V gene. V trimming: 3 bases; J trimming: 6 bases; junction bases outside the gene matches: 8. The DNA of the CDR3 is TGTGCCAGCTCACCCAGGACAGGGGGGCAATTTCAGCCCCAGCATTTT. Residues: CASSPRTGGQFQPQHF.

This clone was detected once. The chain is built from TRBV18 and TRBJ1-5; D not certain. Germline CDR1 and CDR2: KGHSH and LQKENI. V lost 2 bases and J 4 bases, leaving 9 bases between the germline ends. This CDR3 spans 14 amino acids. The CDR3 is CASSPSAGNQPQHF. In DNA, the CDR3 is TGTGCCAGCTCACCATCAGCGGGGAATCAGCCCCAGCATTTT. The full variable domain, its missing parts supplied by reference TRBV18 and TRBJ1-5, is NAGVMQNPRHLVRRRGQEARLRCSPMKGHSHVYWYRQLPEEGLKFMVYLQKENIIDESGMPKERFSAEFPKEGPSILRIQQVVRGDSAAYFCASSPSAGNQPQHFGDGTRLSIL.

The chain combines TRBV13 with TRBJ1-2; D is possibly TRBD1 (5 bases). This CDR3 has 14 amino acids. Per germline, CDR1 PRHDT and CDR2 FYEKMQ (reference sequence). V was clipped by 4 bases and J by 0 bases, with 9 bases between them. CDR3 DNA: TGTGCCAGCAGCTCAGGACACCCTAACTATGGCTACACCTTC. Translating it yields CASSSGHPNYGYTF. Together with reference TRBV13 and TRBJ1-2, the CDR3 gives the full variable domain: AAGVIQSPRHLIKEKRETATLKCYPIPRHDTVYWYQQGPGQDPQFLISFYEKMQSDKGSIPDRFSAQQFSDYHSELNMSSLELGDSALYFCASSSGHPNYGYTFGSGTRLTVV.